The clone carrying this TCR beta chain was recorded a few times. The antigen is not known. This entry belongs to a study of early T cells in non-severe SARS-CoV-2 infection. Study results and caveats: There was a bias toward anti-spike CD8 responses in VDJdb matching, which missed private and CD4 specificities.

In TCRdb, the 5' RACE reads were re-called with MiXCR into one record per CDR3 protein. The sample contains about 45,000 distinct CDR3 sequences, 10% to 15% of which appear only once. Sequencing was done on a sample of whole blood. The sequence derives from an adult who was a healthcare worker with PCR-confirmed SARS-CoV-2 infection or an uninfected control (not recorded which).

DNA for the CDR3: TGCGCCAGCAGCTTGTTGAAAAATGAGCAGTTCTTC. This sequence encodes CASSLLKNEQFF. The chain is built from TRBV5-1 and TRBJ2-1; no clear D gene. The CDR3 extends over 12 amino acids. Trimming took 1 base from V and 7 from J, leaving 6 bases between them. Germline-derived CDR1 and CDR2 are SGHRS and YFSETQ.